The entry below describes one T cell receptor beta chain. The data stem from a study of control samples from healthy donors and cancer patients. Per germline, CDR1 MNHNY and CDR2 SVGAGI (reference sequence). V gave up 6 bases and J gave up 9 bases; unmatched junction bases: 11. There are 14 residues in the CDR3. The method was immunoSEQ multiplex PCR; TCRdb's version includes in-frame clones alone and lacks a portion of them. The sample holds 150,000 to 200,000 clones, 75% to 95% seen once. The clonotype was recovered from a woman in her forties in good health. The V and J genes are TRBV6-6 and TRBJ1-5, with 7 bases fitting TRBD1. Sequencing was carried out using blood. CDR3 region: CASSSGTVESPQHF. CDR3 DNA sequence: TGTGCCAGCAGCTCCGGGACAGTCGAATCGCCCCAGCATTTT.